This TCR beta chain derives from a study of T cell responses to AZD1222 COVID-19 vaccine. Background on the study: Samples with a second dose at about 4 or about 12 weeks were pooled together.

For this clone: Its antigen is still unknown.

Study-wide findings and caveats: In all cases, repertoires were sampled only after the peak T cell response. There were vaccine-associated CD4 TCRs across spike, dominant at 160-218 and 743-854. Nearly half of spike-specific TCRs reportedly target unmutated variant regions.

Profiling relied on immunoSEQ multiplex PCR, and the TCRdb table lists in-frame clones only, not all of them. The profile shows roughly 170,000 clones, about 89% of them singletons. Germline V gives CDR1 LGHDT, CDR2 YNNKEL (reference sequence). J gave up 2 bases and V 3 bases, and 6 bases lay outside the gene matches. This CDR3 is 15 amino acids long. V usage is TRBV3-1 (or the pseudogene TRBV3-2) and J usage is TRBJ2-5; TRBD1 agrees at 7 bases. This clonotype originated in an adult in good health. This material consisted of peripheral blood, taken on day 0 of AZD1222 vaccination. CDR3 sequence reads: CASSHRSGQQETQYF. In nucleotides, the CDR3 is TGTGCCAGCAGCCATCGATCGGGACAGCAAGAGACCCAGTACTTC.